What follows is one T cell receptor beta chain and its context. Its antigen target is currently unknown. No base-level quality is on record; no much larger clone is a single base apart. The immunoSEQ Assay, a bias-controlled multiplex PCR, was used to amplify TCRbeta CDR3 regions from genomic DNA. The original pipeline was this. Within the assay, amplification of reference gene primers was used to estimate how many nucleated cells each sample contained. To quantify the absolute abundance of each unique TCRbeta CDR3 rearrangement, sequence reads were collapsed and filtered. For each sample, productive Simpson clonality was calculated as the square root of Simpson's diversity index across productive rearrangements. Held by TCRdb, this immuneACCESS table contains in-frame sequences only and omits some clones. Under half of the omission traces to an unresolved V gene where checked; the cause of the rest is unknown. V and J calls and clone size are given by that table; D and trimming were obtained from the DNA. The sample table lists roughly 150,000 clones, about 80% of them with a count of one. The ten largest clones take up 15% to 20% of the sample.

Enrolling through a virtual design, the prospective study's participants ranged in age from roughly 18 to 95 years and lived across roughly 24 United States geographic areas. In the prospective study, participants were assigned to cohorts based on the clinical history participants reported in a screening survey and a study questionnaire. Mobile phlebotomists in the prospective study collected whole blood, serum and a nasopharyngeal or oropharyngeal swab from every participant. Prospective study participants could optionally give additional blood draws and questionnaires over an approximately two-month period. Before DNA extraction, prospective study blood samples were shipped either frozen or at room temperature. This sample was taken from a study of blood T cell repertoires in COVID-19 (TCRdb year 2020). In the study overall: For ImmuneRACE Cohort 3, a participant was defined as recovered based on two consecutive negative NP/OP PCR tests, clearance by a healthcare professional, or resolution of symptoms. Samples from collaborators originated in the United States, Italy and Spain and spanned both the acute and convalescent phases of COVID-19. The material from the prospective study consisted of cDNA or gDNA derived from T cells, B-cell-depleted T cells, or PBMCs. The dataset comprised deeply sampled blood TCRbeta repertoires from subjects exposed to, actively infected with, or recovered from COVID-19. The repertoires were made available in a free public database intended to serve as a resource for research on the immune response to SARS-CoV-2. The samples were drawn from the first 160 participants of the ongoing ImmuneRACE study and from 1,254 subjects provided by 6 global collaborators. A de-identified subject ID, COVID-19 status, age in years and sex were almost always included in the sample metadata. HLA class I and class II types, where available, came from metadata supplied by the sample provider rather than from assay-based typing. What the work shows at the level of the full study, not this receptor alone: How much clinical and demographic metadata was included differed by source and by participant, and the metadata was provided uncurated.

Per the germline V gene, KGHSH is the CDR1 and LQKENI is the CDR2. The V and J ends are trimmed by 6 bases and 7 bases, leaving 12 bases between them. From the cysteine up to the phenylalanine, the CDR3 has a length of 12 residues. The CDR3 DNA has 36 bases and is translated from base 1. Sequences were obtained from PBMCs or T cells enriched from blood (not recorded which). The sequence derives from a woman aged 70-85 years in a cohort exposed to, infected with or recovered from COVID-19 (not recorded which). The sequence links TRBV18 to TRBJ1-2; no D gene call is confident. The sequence in DNA is TGTGCCAGCTCTCCAACAGTATTTGGCTACACCTTC. It translates as CASSPTVFGYTF.